This TCR beta chain was sequenced for a study of Tregs in tolerant kidney transplant recipients. Study results and caveats: Findings come from small patient numbers and require larger validation.

A note on this clone: Its antigen is unidentified.

Mixed chimerism was transient after nonmyeloablative marrow transplants from related graft donors. CD4+CD25+CD127- Tregs, CD4+CD25- non-Tregs, CD4 and CD8 cells were sorted. Looked up from germline, CDR1 is SEHNR and CDR2 is FQNEAQ (reference sequence). V was cut by 11 bases and J by 6 bases, with 13 bases left in between. This CDR3 spans 12 amino acids. Profiled with immunoSEQ multiplex PCR; TCRdb holds only in-frame clones, not every one. The sample holds 65,000 to 85,000 clones, roughly 90% seen once. Sequencing was performed on CD4+ T cells from blood (PBMCs), taken 24 months after the transplant. This receptor was identified in a human patient who received a combined kidney and bone marrow transplant. The graft donor may have contributed some T cells. This chain links TRBV7-9 with TRBJ2-2; weak D call: TRBD2 (5 bases). CDR3 amino acids: CAVPLGAGELFF. The DNA of the CDR3 is TGTGCCGTCCCCCTCGGGGCCGGGGAGCTGTTTTTT.